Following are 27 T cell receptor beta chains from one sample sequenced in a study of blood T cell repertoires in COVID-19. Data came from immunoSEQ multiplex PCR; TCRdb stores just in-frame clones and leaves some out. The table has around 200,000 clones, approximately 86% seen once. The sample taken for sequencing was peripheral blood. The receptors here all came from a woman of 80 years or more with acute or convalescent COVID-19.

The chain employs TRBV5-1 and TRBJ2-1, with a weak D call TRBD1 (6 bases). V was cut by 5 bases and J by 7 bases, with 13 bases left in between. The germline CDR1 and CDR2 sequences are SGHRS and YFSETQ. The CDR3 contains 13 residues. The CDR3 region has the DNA TGCGCCAGCAGTTCTGACAGGCGGAATGAGCAGTTCTTC. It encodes CASSSDRRNEQFF.

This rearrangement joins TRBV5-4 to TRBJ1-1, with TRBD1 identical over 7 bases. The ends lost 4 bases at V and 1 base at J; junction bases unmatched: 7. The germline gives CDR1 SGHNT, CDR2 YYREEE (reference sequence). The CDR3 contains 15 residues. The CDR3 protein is CASSGGTVRNTEAFF. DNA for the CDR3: TGTGCCAGCAGCGGCGGGACAGTTAGGAACACTGAAGCTTTCTTT.

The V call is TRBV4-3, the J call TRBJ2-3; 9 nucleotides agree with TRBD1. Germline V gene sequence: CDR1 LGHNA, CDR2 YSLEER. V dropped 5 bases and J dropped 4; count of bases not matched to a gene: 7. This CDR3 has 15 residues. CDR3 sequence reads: CASSNDRGKSDTQYF. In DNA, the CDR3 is TGCGCCAGCAGCAACGACAGGGGGAAATCAGATACGCAGTATTTT.

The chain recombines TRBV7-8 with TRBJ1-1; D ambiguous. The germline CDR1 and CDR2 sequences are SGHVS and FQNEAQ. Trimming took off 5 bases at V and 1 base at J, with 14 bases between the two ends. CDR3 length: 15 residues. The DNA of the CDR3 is TGTGCCAGCAGCCAAGAAGGGAGACCGAACACTGAAGCTTTCTTT. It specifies CASSQEGRPNTEAFF. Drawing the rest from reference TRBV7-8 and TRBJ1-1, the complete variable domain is GAGVSQSPRYKVAKRGQDVALRCDPISGHVSLFWYQQALGQGPEFLTYFQNEAQLDKSGLPSDRFFAERPEGSVSTLKIQRTQQEDSAVYLCASSQEGRPNTEAFFGQGTRLTVV.

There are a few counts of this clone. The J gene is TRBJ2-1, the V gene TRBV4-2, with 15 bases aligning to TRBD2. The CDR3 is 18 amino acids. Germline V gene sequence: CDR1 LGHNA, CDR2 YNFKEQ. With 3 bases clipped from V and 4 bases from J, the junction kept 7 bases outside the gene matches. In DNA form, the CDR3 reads TGTGCCAGCAGCCAGGCCCCGGGACTAGCGGGGGGATACAATGAGCAGTTCTTC. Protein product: CASSQAPGLAGGYNEQFF.

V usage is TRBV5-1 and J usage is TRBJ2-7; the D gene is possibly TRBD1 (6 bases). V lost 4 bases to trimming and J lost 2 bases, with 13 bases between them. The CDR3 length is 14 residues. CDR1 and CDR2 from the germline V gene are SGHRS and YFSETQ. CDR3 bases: TGCGCCAGCAGCACTAAGACAGGACCCTACGAGCAGTACTTC. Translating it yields CASSTKTGPYEQYF.

The CDR3 nucleotides are TGTGCCAGTGGCACTCAGGGGGGAAAGACCCAGTACTTC. Its protein is CASGTQGGKTQYF. The chain carries TRBV19 and TRBJ2-5, with D possibly TRBD1 on 7 matching bases. CDR1 is LNHDA and CDR2 is SQIVND in the germline V gene (reference sequence). The CDR3 runs to 13 residues. V was shortened by 8 bases and J by 6 bases, with 16 bases between the two germline ends. Complete variable domain (other parts from reference TRBV19 and TRBJ2-5): DGGITQSPKYLFRKEGQNVTLSCEQNLNHDAMYWYRQDPGQGLRLIYYSQIVNDFQKGDIAEGYSVSREKKESFPLTVTSAQKNPTAFYLCASGTQGGKTQYFGPGTRLLVL.

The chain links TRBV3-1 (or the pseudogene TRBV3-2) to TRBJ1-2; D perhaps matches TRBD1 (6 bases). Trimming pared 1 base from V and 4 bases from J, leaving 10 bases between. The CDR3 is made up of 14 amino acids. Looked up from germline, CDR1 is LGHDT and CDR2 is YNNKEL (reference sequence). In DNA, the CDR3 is TGTGCCAGCAGCCAAGTCAGGGGCGGCTATGGCTACACCTTC. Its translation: CASSQVRGGYGYTF.

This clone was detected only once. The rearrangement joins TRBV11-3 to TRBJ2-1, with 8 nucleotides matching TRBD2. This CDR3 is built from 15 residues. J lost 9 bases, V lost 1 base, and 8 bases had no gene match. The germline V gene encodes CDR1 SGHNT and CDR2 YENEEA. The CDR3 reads CASSLVGLAGVEQFF. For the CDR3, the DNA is TGTGCCAGCAGCTTAGTCGGACTAGCCGGAGTTGAGCAGTTCTTC.

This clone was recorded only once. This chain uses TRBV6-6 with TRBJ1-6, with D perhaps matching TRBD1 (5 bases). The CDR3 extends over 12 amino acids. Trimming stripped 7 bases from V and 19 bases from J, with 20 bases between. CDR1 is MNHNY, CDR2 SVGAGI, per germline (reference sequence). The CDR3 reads CASTPPGGVQHF. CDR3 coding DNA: TGTGCCAGCACCCCCCCGGGGGGGGTCCAACACTTT.

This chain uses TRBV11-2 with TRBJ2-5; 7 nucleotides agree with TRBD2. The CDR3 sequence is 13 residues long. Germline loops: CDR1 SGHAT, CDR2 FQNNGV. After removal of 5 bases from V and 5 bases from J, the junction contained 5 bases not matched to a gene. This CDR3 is CASSRTSAETQYF. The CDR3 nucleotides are TGTGCCAGCAGCCGCACTAGCGCGGAGACCCAGTACTTC.

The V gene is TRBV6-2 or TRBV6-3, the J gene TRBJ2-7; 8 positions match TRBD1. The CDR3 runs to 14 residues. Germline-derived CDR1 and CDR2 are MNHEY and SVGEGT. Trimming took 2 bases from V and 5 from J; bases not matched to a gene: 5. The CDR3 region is CASSYARTGNEQYF. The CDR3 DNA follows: TGTGCCAGCAGTTACGCCCGGACAGGGAACGAGCAGTACTTC.

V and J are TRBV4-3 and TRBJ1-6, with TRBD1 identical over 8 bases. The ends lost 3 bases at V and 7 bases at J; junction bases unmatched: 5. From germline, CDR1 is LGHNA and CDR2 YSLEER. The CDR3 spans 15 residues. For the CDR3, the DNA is TGCGCCAGCAGCCAGCGGACAGGGTCGAATTCACCCCTCCACTTT. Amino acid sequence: CASSQRTGSNSPLHF.

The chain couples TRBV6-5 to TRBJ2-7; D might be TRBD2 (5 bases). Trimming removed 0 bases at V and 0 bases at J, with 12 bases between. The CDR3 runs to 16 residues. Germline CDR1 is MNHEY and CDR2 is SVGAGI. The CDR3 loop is CASSYSRPGSSYEQYF. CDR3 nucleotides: TGTGCCAGCAGTTACTCGAGGCCGGGGAGCTCCTACGAGCAGTACTTC.

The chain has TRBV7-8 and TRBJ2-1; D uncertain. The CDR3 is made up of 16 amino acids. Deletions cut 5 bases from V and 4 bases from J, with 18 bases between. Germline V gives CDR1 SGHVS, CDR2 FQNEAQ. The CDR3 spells CASSTRVALGYNEQFF. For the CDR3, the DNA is TGTGCCAGCAGCACTCGGGTCGCTCTCGGGTACAATGAGCAGTTCTTC.

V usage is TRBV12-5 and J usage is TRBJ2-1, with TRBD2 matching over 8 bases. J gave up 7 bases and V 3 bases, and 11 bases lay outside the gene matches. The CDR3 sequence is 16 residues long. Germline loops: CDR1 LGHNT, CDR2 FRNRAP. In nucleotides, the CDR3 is TGTGCTAGTGGTTTTTTGTCCTGGGCGGGAGGTAATGAGCAGTTCTTC. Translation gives CASGFLSWAGGNEQFF.

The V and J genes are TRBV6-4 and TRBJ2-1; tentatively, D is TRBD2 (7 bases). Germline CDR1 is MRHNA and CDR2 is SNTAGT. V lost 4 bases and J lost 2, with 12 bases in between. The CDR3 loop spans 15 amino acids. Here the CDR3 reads CASSGGGAPYNEQFF. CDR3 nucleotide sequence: TGTGCCAGCAGTGGAGGGGGGGCACCCTACAATGAGCAGTTCTTC.

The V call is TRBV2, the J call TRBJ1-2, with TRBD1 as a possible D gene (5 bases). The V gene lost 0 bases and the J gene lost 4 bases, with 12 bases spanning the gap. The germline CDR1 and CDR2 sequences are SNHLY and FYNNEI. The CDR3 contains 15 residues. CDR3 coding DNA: TGTGCCAGCAGTGAAGCGCTTCGACAGTTCTATGGCTACACCTTC. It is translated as CASSEALRQFYGYTF.

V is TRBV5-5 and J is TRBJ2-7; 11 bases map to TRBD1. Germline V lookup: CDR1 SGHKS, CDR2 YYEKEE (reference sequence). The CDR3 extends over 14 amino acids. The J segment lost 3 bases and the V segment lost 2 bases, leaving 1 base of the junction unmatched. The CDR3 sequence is CASSFGTGGYEQYF. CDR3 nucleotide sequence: TGTGCCAGCAGCTTCGGGACAGGGGGCTACGAGCAGTACTTC.

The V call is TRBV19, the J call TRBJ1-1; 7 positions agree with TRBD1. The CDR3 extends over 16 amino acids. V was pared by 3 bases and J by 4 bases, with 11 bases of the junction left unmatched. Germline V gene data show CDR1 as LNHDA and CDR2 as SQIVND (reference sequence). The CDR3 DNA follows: TGTGCCAGTAGTATTTCCCAGGGGGTGGGAAGCACTGAAGCTTTCTTT. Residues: CASSISQGVGSTEAFF.

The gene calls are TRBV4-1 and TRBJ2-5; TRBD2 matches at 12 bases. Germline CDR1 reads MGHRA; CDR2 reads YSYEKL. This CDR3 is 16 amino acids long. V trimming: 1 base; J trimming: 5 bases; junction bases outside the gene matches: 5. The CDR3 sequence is CASSQGLAGGPETQYF. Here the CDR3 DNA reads TGCGCCAGCAGCCAAGGGCTAGCGGGGGGGCCCGAGACCCAGTACTTC.

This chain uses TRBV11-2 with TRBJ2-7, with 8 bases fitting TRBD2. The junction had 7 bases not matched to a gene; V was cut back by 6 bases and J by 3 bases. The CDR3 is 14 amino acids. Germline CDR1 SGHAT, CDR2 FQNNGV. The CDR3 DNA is TGTGCCAGCAGTCTTAGCGGGGCCTTCTACGAGCAGTACTTC. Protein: CASSLSGAFYEQYF.

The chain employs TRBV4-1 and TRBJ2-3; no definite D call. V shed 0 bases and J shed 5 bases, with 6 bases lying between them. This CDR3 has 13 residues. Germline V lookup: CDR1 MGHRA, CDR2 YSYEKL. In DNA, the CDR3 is TGCGCCAGCAGCCAAGACCCTAAAGATACGCAGTATTTT. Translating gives CASSQDPKDTQYF.

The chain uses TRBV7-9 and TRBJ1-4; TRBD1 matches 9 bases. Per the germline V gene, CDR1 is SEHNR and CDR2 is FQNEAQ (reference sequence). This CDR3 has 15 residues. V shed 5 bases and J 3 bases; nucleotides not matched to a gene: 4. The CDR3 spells CASSRGQGPNEKLFF. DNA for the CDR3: TGTGCCAGCAGCAGGGGACAGGGTCCTAATGAAAAACTGTTTTTT.

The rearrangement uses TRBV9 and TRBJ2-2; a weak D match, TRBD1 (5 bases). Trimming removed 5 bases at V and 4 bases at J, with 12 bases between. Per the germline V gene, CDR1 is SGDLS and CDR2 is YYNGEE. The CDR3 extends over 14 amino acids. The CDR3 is CASRAGQATGELFF. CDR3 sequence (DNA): TGTGCCAGCAGGGCAGGGCAGGCCACCGGGGAGCTGTTTTTT.

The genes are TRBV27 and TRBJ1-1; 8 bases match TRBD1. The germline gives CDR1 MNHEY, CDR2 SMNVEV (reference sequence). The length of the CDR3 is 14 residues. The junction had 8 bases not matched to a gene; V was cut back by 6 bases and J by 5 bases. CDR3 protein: CASSPGQGWTEAFF. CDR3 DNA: TGTGCCAGCAGCCCCGGACAGGGATGGACTGAAGCTTTCTTT.

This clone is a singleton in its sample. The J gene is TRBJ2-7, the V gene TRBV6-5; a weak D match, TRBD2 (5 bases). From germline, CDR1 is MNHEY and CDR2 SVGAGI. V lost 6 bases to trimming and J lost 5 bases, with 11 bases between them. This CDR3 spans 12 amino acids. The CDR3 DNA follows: TGTGCCAGCAGCCGGGGTGAGAACGAGCAGTACTTC. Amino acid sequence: CASSRGENEQYF.